This TCR beta chain was sequenced during a study of T-cell reconstitution after alpha-beta-depleted transplantation in children. Findings and caveats of the study: Reportedly, alpha-beta T cells present about two months post-transplant originated from several hundred expanded clones of graft origin.

TCRbeta library preparation incorporated unique molecular identifiers. TCRdb ran MiXCR on the PCR reads and lists one entry per CDR3 protein. In the table there are about 870,000 distinct CDR3 sequences, roughly 15% of which are singletons. Concerning this clonotype itself: The antigen remains unidentified.

J was trimmed by 11 bases and V by 6 bases; bases with no gene match: 10. The CDR3 runs 13 residues. This TCR was recovered from a male patient between 5 and 17 years old who had a stem cell transplant for acute lymphoblastic leukemia, so the T cells may come from the graft donor. Sequencing used PBMCs, mostly from graft donor cells, obtained 360 days after TCRalphabeta/CD19-depleted stem cell transplant. The chain combines TRBV12-3 or TRBV12-4 with TRBJ2-7; 10 bases map to TRBD1. This chain's CDR3 is CASSRRTGGKEYF. CDR3 sequence (DNA): TGTGCCAGCAGCAGACGGACAGGGGGGAAGGAGTACTTC.